These 4 T cell receptor beta chains were all obtained from the same sample, sequenced in a study of blood T cell repertoires in COVID-19. TCRdb's table, derived via immunoSEQ multiplex PCR, lists solely in-frame clones and lacks some. Of about 110,000 clones in the sample, about nine tenths are singletons; the top ten hold 2% to 2.5%. Sequencing was carried out using peripheral blood. These receptors came from a human donor in a cohort sampled during active COVID-19.

J is TRBJ1-5 and V is TRBV7-9; TRBD1 agrees at 9 bases. Germline-derived CDR1 and CDR2 are SEHNR and FQNEAQ (reference sequence). V shed 1 base and J 4 bases; nucleotides not matched to a gene: 5. The CDR3 loop spans 16 amino acids. The CDR3 DNA is TGTGCCAGCAGCTTAGGGGAGGGACAGGGAAATCAGCCCCAGCATTTT. This codes for CASSLGEGQGNQPQHF.

The J gene is TRBJ1-5, the V gene TRBV2; 7 bases are shared with TRBD1. After removal of 7 bases from V and 5 bases from J, the junction contained 11 bases not matched to a gene. The germline gives CDR1 SNHLY, CDR2 FYNNEI. The CDR3 sequence is 15 residues long. The CDR3 coding sequence is TGTGCCAGCAAGGGTGCTGCAGGGGGGCATCAGCCCCAGCATTTT. It yields the protein CASKGAAGGHQPQHF.

This clone has only one observation. V gene TRBV29-1 combines with J gene TRBJ1-2, with TRBD1 as a possible D gene (5 bases). V was pared by 0 bases and J by 4 bases, with 12 bases between. The CDR3 loop spans 14 amino acids. Germline CDR1 and CDR2: SQVTM and ANQGSEA. As DNA, the CDR3 is TGCAGCGTTGAAGATGCGGGGGATGCCTATGGCTACACCTTC. It yields the protein CSVEDAGDAYGYTF.

The chain employs TRBV20-1 and TRBJ1-1; the D is unclear. With 3 bases removed from V and 2 bases from J, the gap between germline ends came to 13 bases. Looked up from germline, CDR1 is DFQATT and CDR2 is SNEGSKA (reference sequence). This CDR3 spans 14 amino acids. The CDR3 reads CSASKLPFNTEAFF. Written as DNA, the CDR3 is TGCAGTGCTAGTAAACTCCCTTTCAACACTGAAGCTTTCTTT.